What follows is one T cell receptor (beta chain) and its context. With 60 Vbeta and 13 Jbeta primers, the PCR was carried out. The data were produced by immunoSEQ multiplex PCR, yet TCRdb's version contains in-frame clones alone and is incomplete. The sample lists about 210,000 clones, roughly 90% occurring once. The CDR3 loop spans 14 amino acids. This specimen belongs to a study of cytomegalovirus exposure and HLA in healthy donors. This clonotype was obtained from a woman in her twenties or thirties in good health and CMV-seronegative. Material: PBMCs. V is TRBV21-1 and J is TRBJ1-5; TRBD1 is taken as the D call from the table, unchecked against the DNA. TRBV21-1 is listed as a pseudogene. The CDR3 DNA reads TGTGCCAGCAGCCGGGACAGGGGGGATCAGCCCCAGCATTTT. This codes for CASSRDRGDQPQHF.